This T cell receptor (beta chain) was found in a study of T cells in Graves' hyperthyroidism and ophthalmopathy. Overall study results and limits: A model of 13 V-J pairs discriminated ophthalmopathy from stable hyperthyroidism. Expanded thyroid clonotypes (above 0.001) were mostly also found in blood.

Newly diagnosed patients aged 18 to 65 had hyperthyroidism of under 2 months' duration. Based on clinical symptoms, serum thyroxine and TRAb, thyroid ultrasound and orbital computed tomography, diagnoses were reached. Template material for amplifying TCR beta CDR3 regions consisted of RNA transcripts. Researchers ran a first-round RT-PCR on the TCR CDR3 using the HTBI primer set. Using its own MiXCR run on the multiplex PCR reads, TCRdb lists one record per CDR3 protein. The table lists a few hundred thousand distinct CDR3 sequences, just over 45% of them singletons, with about 8% in the top ten. Note on this clonotype: Antigen unknown.

CDR1 is SGHDN and CDR2 is FVKESK in the germline V gene. This CDR3 is 13 amino acids long. V was trimmed by 4 bases and J by 10 bases, leaving 14 bases between them. The sequence came from a young woman with Graves' hyperthyroidism. V is TRBV14 and J is TRBJ1-3; a weak D match, TRBD1 (5 bases). Material for sequencing was peripheral blood or thyroid tissue (not recorded which). The CDR3 region is CASSRDRADTIYF. The CDR3 DNA reads as TGTGCCAGCAGCCGGGACCGGGCAGATACCATATATTTT.